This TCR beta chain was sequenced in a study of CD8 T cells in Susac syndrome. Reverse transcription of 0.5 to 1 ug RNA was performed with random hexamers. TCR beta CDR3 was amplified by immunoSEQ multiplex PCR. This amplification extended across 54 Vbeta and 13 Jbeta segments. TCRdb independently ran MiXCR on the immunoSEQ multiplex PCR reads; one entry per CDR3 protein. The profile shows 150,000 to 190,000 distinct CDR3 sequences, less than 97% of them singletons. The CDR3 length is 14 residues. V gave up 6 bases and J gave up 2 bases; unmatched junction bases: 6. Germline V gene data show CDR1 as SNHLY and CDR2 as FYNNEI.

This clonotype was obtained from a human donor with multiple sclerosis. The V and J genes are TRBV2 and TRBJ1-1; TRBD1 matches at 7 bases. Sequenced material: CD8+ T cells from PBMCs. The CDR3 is CASRTGWGNTEAFF. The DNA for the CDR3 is TGTGCCAGCAGGACAGGGTGGGGAAACACTGAAGCTTTCTTT.